This T cell receptor beta chain was profiled in a study of CD8 T cells in ankylosing spondylitis. This clonotype appeared a few times. Its antigen is currently unknown. This CDR3 contains 23 residues. The germline V gene encodes CDR1 SQVTM and CDR2 ANQGSEA. The ends were cut back, 0 bases at V and 0 bases at J, with 30 bases in the middle. MiXCR was run by TCRdb on the 5' RACE reads, yielding one entry per CDR3 protein. The sample carries a few hundred thousand distinct CDR3 sequences, approximately 10% recorded once. General study results and limits: Clones linked to disease were reported to show significant enrichment in matched ankylosing spondylitis synovial fluid.

Sequencing was performed on blood, either unsorted or a sorted T cell fraction (not recorded which). The sequence was collected from a female donor with ankylosing spondylitis or in good health (not recorded which). The chain uses TRBV29-1 and TRBJ2-6, with D possibly matching TRBD1 (6 bases). Here the CDR3 DNA reads TGCAGCGTTGAAGAGACTACCGGGACACCCTTCACGATTAAGAGCTCTGGGGCCAACGTCCTGACTTTC. This sequence encodes CSVEETTGTPFTIKSSGANVLTF.